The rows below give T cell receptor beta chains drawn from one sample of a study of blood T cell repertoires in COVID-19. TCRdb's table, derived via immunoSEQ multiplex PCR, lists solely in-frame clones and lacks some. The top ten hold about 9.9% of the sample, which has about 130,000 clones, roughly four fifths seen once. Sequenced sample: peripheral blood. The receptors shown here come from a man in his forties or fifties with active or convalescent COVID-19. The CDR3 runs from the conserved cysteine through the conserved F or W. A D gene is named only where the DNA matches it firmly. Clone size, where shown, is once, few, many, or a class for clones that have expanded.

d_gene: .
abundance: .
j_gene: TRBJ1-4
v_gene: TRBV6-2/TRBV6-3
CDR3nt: TGTGCCAGCAGTACTTTTGAAAAACTGTTTTTT
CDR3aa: CASSTFEKLFF

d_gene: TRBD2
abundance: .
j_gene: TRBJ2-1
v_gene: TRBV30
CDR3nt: TGTGCCTGGATAATAGCGGGGGGGGCTGAGCAGTTCTTC
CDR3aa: CAWIIAGGAEQFF

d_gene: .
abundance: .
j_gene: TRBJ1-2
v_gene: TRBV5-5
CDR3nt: TGTGCCAGCAGCTTACAGGACGCTAACTATGGCTACACCTTC
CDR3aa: CASSLQDANYGYTF

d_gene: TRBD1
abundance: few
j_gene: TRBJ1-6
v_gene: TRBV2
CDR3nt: TGTGCCAGCAGTGAATCCGACAGGGTTAATTCACCCCTCCACTTT
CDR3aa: CASSESDRVNSPLHF

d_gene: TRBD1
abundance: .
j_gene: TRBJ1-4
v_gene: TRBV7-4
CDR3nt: TGTGCCAGCACTATCTCAGAGCGGACAGGGCCACTATCAACTAATGAAAAACTGTTTTTT
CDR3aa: CASTISERTGPLSTNEKLFF

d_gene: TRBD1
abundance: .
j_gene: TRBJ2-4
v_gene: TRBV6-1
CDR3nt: TGTGCCAGCAGTGAACAGACAGGGATAGCCAAAAACATTCAGTACTTC
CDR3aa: CASSEQTGIAKNIQYF

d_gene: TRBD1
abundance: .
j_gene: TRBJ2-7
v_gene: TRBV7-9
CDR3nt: TGTGCCAGCAGCTTAGTGGCAGGGGGCCCTCTCGAGCAGTACTTC
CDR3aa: CASSLVAGGPLEQYF

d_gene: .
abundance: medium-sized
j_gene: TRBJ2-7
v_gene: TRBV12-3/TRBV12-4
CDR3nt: TGTGCCAGCAGTTTGGACACCGTGGGTGAGCAGTACTTC
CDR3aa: CASSLDTVGEQYF

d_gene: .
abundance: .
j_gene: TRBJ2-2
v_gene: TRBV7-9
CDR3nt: TGTGCCAGCAGCTTAGTTTCGGGGGACACCGGGGAGCTGTTTTTT
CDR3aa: CASSLVSGDTGELFF

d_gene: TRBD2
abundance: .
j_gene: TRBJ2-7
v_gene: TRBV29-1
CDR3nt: TGCAGCTTCCGGACTAGCGCGACTTCTTACGAGCAGTACTTC
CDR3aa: CSFRTSATSYEQYF